These T cell receptor beta chains were read from a single sample in a study of cytomegalovirus exposure and HLA in healthy donors. Generated by immunoSEQ multiplex PCR, the TCRdb table keeps only in-frame clones and is missing some. The sample has some 290,000 clones, 88% seen once; the top ten hold roughly 0.96%. Sequencing was done on a sample of PBMCs. These receptor sequences come from a man aged 25-40 years in good health and CMV-seronegative. CDR3s include the opening cysteine and the closing phenylalanine or tryptophan. The order of the fields is V gene, CDR3 protein.

>TRBV6-5
CASSYFVNYGYTF
>TRBV5-1
CASREGQGATNEKLFF
>TRBV27
CASSFGTGSGYTF
>TRBV9
CASSPPLGEQFF
>TRBV5-1
CASSSQTGSYEQYF
>TRBV7-9
CASSPSGGTNEKLFF
>TRBV11-2
CASIHLPGQDMTGELFF
>TRBV6-1
CASSDQPGGYGYTF
>TRBV4-1
CASKLQGTANTEAFF
>TRBV5-1
CASSLGQGAGGSPLHF
>TRBV2
CASTELGTQQETQYF
>TRBV11-2
CASSPAGGRTDEQYF
>TRBV27
CASSALAGASSEQYF
>TRBV11-2
CASSLAGYFEQYF
>TRBV9
CASSPSGGYNEKLFF
>TRBV7-8
CASSFQGVTEAFF
>TRBV25-1
CASSESSGHNYGYTF
>TRBV15
CATSRITQGNEQFF
>TRBV12-2
CASRLDPGLAGGNTGELFF
>TRBV11-2
CASSKSGTEAFF
>TRBV18
CASSPGQGIIGTEAFF
>TRBV6-6
CASSYSIPQGYEQYF
>TRBV18
CASSPGTQETQYF